The following is a T cell receptor beta chain sequence with its context. The table came from immunoSEQ multiplex PCR; TCRdb's copy has only in-frame clones and leaves some out. The sample yields some 120,000 clones, 75% to 90% seen once. These data are taken from a study of PD-L1 blockade in urothelial cancer. Background on the study: Dosed intravenously at 1,200 mg every 3 weeks, atezolizumab was initiated by patients in the mid-2010s. Prior exposure to chemotherapy in patients amounted to 0 to 3 regimens received. Male sex and bladder-origin urothelial cancer were recorded for twenty-five of 29 patients. Blood underwent analysis 3 weeks (second dose) and 6 weeks after treatment began.

Time point defined: peripheral blood 6 weeks after treatment start. Deletions cut 1 base from V and 5 bases from J, with 11 bases between. The CDR3 has 14 residues. The V gene's germline CDR1 is SNHLY and CDR2 FYNNEI. Here the sequenced sample was PBMCs, taken around atezolizumab (anti-PD-L1) treatment. The J gene is TRBJ2-5, the V gene TRBV2, with TRBD1 as a possible D gene (5 bases). The clonotype was recovered from a man between 60 and 75 years old with urothelial cancer. This CDR3 is CASSEGRALETQYF. The CDR3 DNA sequence: TGTGCCAGCAGTGAAGGCAGGGCGTTGGAGACCCAGTACTTC. Based on the CDR3 plus reference TRBV2 and TRBJ2-5, the full variable domain is EPEVTQTPSHQVTQMGQEVILRCVPISNHLYFYWYRQILGQKVEFLVSFYNNEISEKSEIFDDQFSVERPDGSNFTLKIRSTKLEDSAMYFCASSEGRALETQYFGPGTRLLVL.